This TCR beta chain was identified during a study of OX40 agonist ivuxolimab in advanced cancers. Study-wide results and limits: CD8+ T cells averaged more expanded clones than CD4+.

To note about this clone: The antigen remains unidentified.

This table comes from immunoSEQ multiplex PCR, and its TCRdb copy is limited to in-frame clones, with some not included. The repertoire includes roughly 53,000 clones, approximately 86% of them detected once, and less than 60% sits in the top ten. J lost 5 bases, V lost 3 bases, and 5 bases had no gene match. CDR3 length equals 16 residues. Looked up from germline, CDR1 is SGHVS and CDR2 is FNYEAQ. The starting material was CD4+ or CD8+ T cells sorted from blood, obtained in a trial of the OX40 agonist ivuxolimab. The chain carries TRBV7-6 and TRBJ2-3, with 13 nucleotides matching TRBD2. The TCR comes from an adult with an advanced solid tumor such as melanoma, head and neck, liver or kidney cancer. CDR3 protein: CASSFIGLAGVDTQYF. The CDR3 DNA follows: TGTGCCAGCAGCTTCATCGGACTAGCGGGAGTAGATACGCAGTATTTT.